This is a list of T cell receptor beta chains from one sample in a study of monozygotic twins with inflammatory bowel disease. TCRdb reanalyzed the 5' RACE reads, giving one entry per CDR3 protein sequence and no DNA. This sample's table has 120,000 to 150,000 distinct CDR3 sequences. Sequencing was done on a sample of blood. All receptors come from a human donor with ulcerative colitis or Crohn's disease, or a healthy co-twin of an affected twin (not recorded which). Each CDR3 is given with its conserved first and last residue.

V	J	CDR3
TRBV20-1	TRBJ2-5	CSASPPGGTRQETQYF
TRBV30	TRBJ2-7	CAWSAKQELGPGEQYF
TRBV7-9	TRBJ2-4	CASSSQGPKNIQYF
TRBV6-2/TRBV6-3	TRBJ2-7	CASSSLGTIYEQYF
TRBV5-4	TRBJ2-5	CASSDAQGGQETQYF
TRBV20-1	TRBJ2-7	CSARDPRGDYEQYF
TRBV20-1	TRBJ2-7	CSASPNYPYEQYF
TRBV20-1	TRBJ1-2	CSASGGPGQLYGYTF
TRBV4-2	TRBJ2-3	CASSHDRDSRTQYF
TRBV7-2	TRBJ2-7	CASSLGGTGAYEQYF
TRBV5-1	TRBJ2-1	CASSLGVGGNYNEQFF
TRBV20-1	TRBJ2-1	CSATGAEGEQFF
TRBV28	TRBJ1-5	CASSSPGRWRNQPQHF
TRBV7-9	TRBJ1-1	CASNHLMNTEAFF
TRBV7-8	TRBJ2-1	CASSLVSGAYNEQFF
TRBV6-5	TRBJ1-4	CASSYSGNSNEKLFF
TRBV18	TRBJ2-7	CASSPASGPYEQYF
TRBV11-2	TRBJ2-7	CASSFRGAGVYEQYF
TRBV5-1	TRBJ1-4	CASSRHSAANEKLFF
TRBV11-3	TRBJ2-2	CASSRSTENTGELFF
TRBV11-2	TRBJ2-1	CASSFTSGTYNEQFF
TRBV30	TRBJ1-1	CACPGYNTEAFF
TRBV7-3	TRBJ1-1	CASRLNMNTEAFF
TRBV20-1	TRBJ2-1	CSASRAGRNNEQFF
TRBV12-3/TRBV12-4	TRBJ2-5	CASSSPGTGTKETQYF
TRBV6-1	TRBJ2-1	CASRTTERGTYNEQFF
TRBV15	TRBJ2-7	CATSREPGGVYEQYF
TRBV12-3/TRBV12-4	TRBJ2-7	CASSSGLNYEQYF
TRBV5-5	TRBJ2-2	CASSFWAGANTGELFF
TRBV5-1	TRBJ2-1	CASSLASGGTNEQFF
TRBV5-1	TRBJ2-3	CASSDGGIADTQYF
TRBV13	TRBJ2-5	CASSLGRGAGGQETQYF
TRBV2	TRBJ2-7	CASSQDRGAYEQYF
TRBV5-1	TRBJ2-2	CASSPNAENTGELFF
TRBV19	TRBJ2-3	CASSKYGSGTSGGDTQYF
TRBV18	TRBJ2-4	CASSPGRDDTGRTNIQYF
TRBV29-1	TRBJ2-7	CSAGKDRGHEQYF
TRBV5-6	TRBJ1-6	CASSPPGVWGRGSSYNSPLHF
TRBV20-1	TRBJ2-3	CSAPDRTGYFTDTQYF
TRBV13	TRBJ1-5	CASSFGAGNQPQHF
TRBV29-1	TRBJ1-1	CSVLGLQRDTEAFF